Listed below are T cell receptor beta chains from one sample, sequenced in a study of T cells in Graves' hyperthyroidism and ophthalmopathy. TCRdb independently ran MiXCR on the multiplex PCR reads; one entry per CDR3 protein. The top ten clones hold approximately 33% of a sample with fewer than 450,000 distinct CDR3 sequences, about a sixth of them seen once. Sequencing was done on a sample of blood. The receptors originated from a woman aged 25-40 years with Graves' hyperthyroidism that later progressed to Graves' ophthalmopathy. Both conserved end residues are part of each CDR3. A D gene is named only where the DNA matches it firmly. Rows give clone size only sometimes, using once, few, many, or a class for an expanded clone.

many,14,TRBJ2-1,TRBD1,TRBV6-1,TGTGCCAGCAGAACCGGGACAGGGTTTAATGAGCAGTTCTTC,CASRTGTGFNEQFF
NA,14,TRBJ1-6,TRBD1,TRBV27,TGTGCCAGCAGTTGGGACAGCGCCTATTCACCCCTCCACTTT,CASSWDSAYSPLHF
few,17,TRBJ2-1,NA,TRBV3-1,TGTGCCAGCAGCCAAGATTGGGGAGCGGGCTCCTACAATGAGCAGTTCTTC,CASSQDWGAGSYNEQFF
few,15,TRBJ1-1,NA,TRBV7-2,TGTGCCAGCAGTAAAGGGTACCGAATGAACACTGAAGCTTTCTTT,CASSKGYRMNTEAFF
few,14,TRBJ2-7,NA,TRBV28,TGTGCCAGCAGCGGTGTGGGGGGCGCTTACGAGCAGCACTTC,CASSGVGGAYEQHF
many,18,TRBJ2-7,NA,TRBV27,TGTGCCAGCAGACCACGGGGTATGGGGGCGGGAGTTACCTACGAGCAGTACTTC,CASRPRGMGAGVTYEQYF
NA,13,TRBJ2-3,NA,TRBV9,TGTGCCAGCAGCGTAGAGGGGGCAGATACGCAGTATTTT,CASSVEGADTQYF
NA,15,TRBJ2-1,NA,TRBV12-3/TRBV12-4,TGTGCCAGCAGGGGCCGGCGGAGCTCCTACAATGAGCAGTTCTTC,CASRGRRSSYNEQFF
many,18,TRBJ2-1,TRBD2,TRBV10-3,TGTGCCATCAGTGAGTCGAGAGGCGGGGGGAAGGTGGGCAATGAGCAGTTCTTC,CAISESRGGGKVGNEQFF
many,14,TRBJ2-1,NA,TRBV2,TGTGCCAGCAGACGTAGGAGCTCCTACAATGAGCAGTTCTTC,CASRRRSSYNEQFF